The 20 T cell receptor beta chains in this list originate from one sample, sequenced in a study of beta chain features in type 1 diabetes. These receptors lack a known antigen. Study-level points and caveats: Significant though moderate, a shortening of TCRB CDR3s appeared in all four CD4+ subsets of Type 1 diabetes patients.

The isolated RNA, all of it, was reverse transcribed, so expressed TCRB transcripts were what got sequenced. The protocol was immunoSEQ multiplex PCR, while the TCRdb copy is restricted to in-frame clones and leaves out a portion. The table records roughly 700,000 clones, about an eighth of them present only once. Material: naive CD4+ T cells from blood. These TCRs come from a man between 18 and 29 years old with type 1 diabetes.

The chain combines TRBV5-1 with TRBJ1-2; 7 bases line up with TRBD1. This CDR3 has 13 amino acids. The V gene end was trimmed by 2 bases and the J gene end by 8 bases; junction bases not matched to a gene: 6. Germline loops: CDR1 SGHRS, CDR2 YFSETQ. The CDR3 DNA follows: TGCGCCAGCAGCTTTGGACAGGCCGGAGGCTACACCTTC. It encodes CASSFGQAGGYTF.

Comments on this clone: One end of the junction is discordant with germline, which a read error may explain. The chain carries TRBV29-1 and TRBJ1-2; 8 positions agree with TRBD1. The CDR3 contains 13 residues. Germline CDR1 reads SQVTM; CDR2 reads ANQGSEA. The CDR3: CSVEGRLTGGTAF. The CDR3 DNA sequence: TGCAGCGTTGAAGGGAGATTAACAGGGGGGACCGCCTTC.

This clone was counted between two and nine times. The J gene is TRBJ1-2, the V gene TRBV6-6, with a weak D call TRBD1 (5 bases). Trimming took 5 bases from V and 5 from J, leaving 12 bases between them. Germline CDR1 is MNHNY and CDR2 is SVGAGI (reference sequence). The CDR3 runs 13 residues. CDR3 bases: TGTGCCAGCAGTCCGTACCAGGGATATGGCTACACCTTC. Translating it yields CASSPYQGYGYTF.

This clone was seen a handful of times. The genes are TRBV28 and TRBJ1-4, with a possible D match to TRBD1 (5 bases). The length of the CDR3 is 12 residues. The V and J ends lost 5 bases and 7 bases respectively, with 8 bases between them. Germline V gives CDR1 MDHEN, CDR2 SYDVKM. Here the CDR3 DNA reads TGTGCCAGCAGTCAGAGGGGTGAAAAACTGTTTTTT. Residues: CASSQRGEKLFF.

This clone was seen a few times. The J gene is TRBJ2-7, the V gene TRBV4-2, with TRBD2 identical over 10 bases. This CDR3 comprises 16 residues. Trimming took 1 base from V and 0 from J; bases not matched to a gene: 3. Germline assignment: CDR1 LGHNA and CDR2 YNFKEQ. The CDR3 protein is CASSQAGTSDSYEQYF. In DNA form, the CDR3 reads TGTGCCAGCAGCCAAGCTGGGACTAGCGACTCCTACGAGCAGTACTTC.

This clone has just a few counts. The gene calls are TRBV29-1 and TRBJ2-7; 7 bases are a match to TRBD1. The CDR3 is 12 amino acids. Unmatched junction bases numbered 6, after V lost 4 bases and J lost 6 bases. From germline, CDR1 is SQVTM and CDR2 ANQGSEA. CDR3 loop: CSVGTGVVEQYF. The DNA of the CDR3 is TGCAGCGTTGGCACAGGGGTGGTCGAGCAGTACTTC.

The CDR3 bases are TGCAGCGCCATACCGGGCTCTGGAAACACCATATATTTT. Its protein product is CSAIPGSGNTIYF. The rearrangement uses TRBV29-1 and TRBJ1-3; no firm D call. This CDR3 has 13 residues. Trimming shortened V by 7 bases and J by 0 bases, and 10 bases separated the two germline ends. Germline CDR1 reads SQVTM; CDR2 reads ANQGSEA.

This rearrangement joins TRBV5-1 to TRBJ2-7; a possible D gene is TRBD2 (5 bases). The V end lost 4 bases, the J end lost 7 bases, and 12 bases lay between the germline ends. The CDR3 has 12 residues. CDR1 and CDR2 from the germline V gene are SGHRS and YFSETQ. The CDR3 region is CASSMLGEEQYF. The CDR3 coding sequence is TGCGCCAGCAGCATGCTTGGGGAGGAGCAGTACTTC.

This chain connects TRBV7-8 to TRBJ1-1; D not resolved. Trimming stripped 3 bases from V and 7 bases from J, with 6 bases between. Germline loops: CDR1 SGHVS, CDR2 FQNEAQ. The CDR3 covers 11 residues. The CDR3 DNA reads TGTGCCAGCAGCTTGACCCGTGAAGCTTTCTTT. This gives the protein CASSLTREAFF.

The chain recombines TRBV28 with TRBJ2-1; maybe TRBD1 (6 bases). CDR1 MDHEN and CDR2 SYDVKM come from the germline V gene. The CDR3 is made up of 12 amino acids. V was clipped by 8 bases and J by 7 bases, with 12 bases between them. CDR3 coding DNA: TGTGCCAGCCGCCAGGGGCAAAATGAGCAGTTCTTC. The encoded protein is CASRQGQNEQFF.

The chain recombines TRBV7-9 with TRBJ1-1; the D gene is possibly TRBD1 (6 bases). Looked up from germline, CDR1 is SEHNR and CDR2 is FQNEAQ (reference sequence). Trimming pared 2 bases from V and 7 bases from J, leaving 11 bases between. The CDR3 has 13 residues. This chain's CDR3 is CASSLNPQGEAFF. The DNA of the CDR3 is TGTGCCAGCAGCTTAAACCCACAGGGTGAAGCTTTCTTT.

This chain connects TRBV11-3 to TRBJ1-1; D is perhaps TRBD1 (6 bases). CDR1 and CDR2 (germline): SGHNT, YENEEA. V was clipped by 5 bases and J by 4 bases, with 17 bases between them. The CDR3 totals 15 residues. CDR3 coding DNA: TGTGCCAGCAGCACAACACAGGGAGTCTCCACTGAAGCTTTCTTT. It encodes CASSTTQGVSTEAFF.

The sample holds a few counts of this clone. The V gene is TRBV7-2, the J gene TRBJ1-3; D unresolved. The CDR3 is 15 residues long. Trimming shortened V by 5 bases and J by 0 bases, and 11 bases separated the two germline ends. Per the germline V gene, CDR1 is SGHTA and CDR2 is FQGNSA. Written as DNA, the CDR3 is TGTGCCAGCAGCCCGACACCCTTCTCTGGAAACACCATATATTTT. Protein sequence: CASSPTPFSGNTIYF.

CDR3 amino acids: CATSSRAGPGQPQHF. The CDR3 nucleotides read TGTGCCACCAGCAGCAGGGCCGGGCCGGGGCAGCCCCAGCATTTT. The chain combines TRBV15 with TRBJ1-5, with a tentative D call TRBD1 (5 bases). The CDR3 runs 15 residues. V was trimmed by 3 bases and J by 7 bases, leaving 16 bases between them. Per germline, CDR1 LNHNV and CDR2 YYDKDF (reference sequence).

In its sample, this clone was seen a few times. The chain employs TRBV9 and TRBJ2-1; 8 bases are a match to TRBD2. The V and J ends lost 4 bases and 6 bases, in that order; junction bases with no gene match: 3. Germline loops: CDR1 SGDLS, CDR2 YYNGEE. CDR3 size: 13 residues. Here the CDR3 reads CASSFGTSNEQFF. CDR3 in DNA: TGTGCCAGCAGCTTCGGGACTAGCAATGAGCAGTTCTTC.

The V call is TRBV7-8, the J call TRBJ1-5; a weak D match, TRBD1 (5 bases). There are 15 residues in the CDR3. The V gene's germline CDR1 is SGHVS and CDR2 FQNEAQ. Trimming removed 4 bases at V and 7 bases at J, with 17 bases between. CDR3 nucleotides: TGTGCCAGCAGCTCCCCCGGTGGGGGGAGCCAGCCCCAGCATTTT. It specifies CASSSPGGGSQPQHF. Looking up the rest from reference TRBV7-8 and TRBJ1-5 gives the full variable domain: GAGVSQSPRYKVAKRGQDVALRCDPISGHVSLFWYQQALGQGPEFLTYFQNEAQLDKSGLPSDRFFAERPEGSVSTLKIQRTQQEDSAVYLCASSSPGGGSQPQHFGDGTRLSIL.

A few counts support this clone. The genes are TRBV15 and TRBJ1-5, with a weak D call TRBD1 (5 bases). This CDR3 is built from 16 residues. CDR1 is LNHNV and CDR2 is YYDKDF in the germline V gene (reference sequence). The V end lost 0 bases, the J end lost 7 bases, and 16 bases lay between the germline ends. As DNA, the CDR3 is TGTGCCACCAGCAGAGATAAGGGCACCCCAGGGCAGCCCCAGCATTTT. It translates to CATSRDKGTPGQPQHF.

This clone was detected only a few times. V is TRBV29-1 and J is TRBJ2-1, with 7 nucleotides matching TRBD2. The germline gives CDR1 SQVTM, CDR2 ANQGSEA. The trim removed 4 bases at V and 4 bases at J, leaving 13 bases unmatched. This CDR3 is built from 16 residues. The CDR3 bases are TGCAGCGTTGGAGGTCCTAGCGGAGTTCAATACAATGAGCAGTTCTTC. Translation gives CSVGGPSGVQYNEQFF.

The chain couples TRBV5-6 to TRBJ1-2; D is perhaps TRBD1 (6 bases). The length of the CDR3 is 15 residues. Trimming cost V 1 base and J 8 bases, with 18 bases left between them. Germline V gene sequence: CDR1 SGHDT, CDR2 YYEEEE. The CDR3 nucleotides are TGTGCCAGCAGCTTGTTAGTAAGGGGGATTCGCGGCTACACCTTC. As protein: CASSLLVRGIRGYTF.

The table lists this clone with a few counts. As DNA, the CDR3 is TGTGCCACCAGCGAGCAGGGGTTACACGAGCAGTACTTC. Protein sequence: CATSEQGLHEQYF. The rearrangement links TRBV15 to TRBJ2-7; perhaps TRBD1 as D (6 bases). In germline, CDR1 is LNHNV, CDR2 YYDKDF (reference sequence). The germline V and J ends were trimmed by 5 bases and 5 bases, with 13 bases remaining between them. The CDR3 spans 13 residues.